This T cell receptor beta chain was sequenced for a study of blood T cell repertoires in COVID-19. Libraries were prepared by immunoSEQ multiplex PCR; TCRdb keeps only in-frame clonotypes and omits some of them. The sample carries 90,000 to 120,000 clones, around 87% recorded once. From germline, CDR1 is SGDLS and CDR2 YYNGEE. Trimming removed 4 bases from V and 2 bases from J; junction bases left unmatched: 4. The CDR3 spans 16 residues. The TCR sequence derives from a man aged 45 to 65 with acute or convalescent COVID-19. J is TRBJ2-3 and V is TRBV9; 13 bases map to TRBD2. The sequenced material came from peripheral blood. The CDR3 sequence is CASSTGLAGVTDTQYF. CDR3 nucleotide sequence: TGTGCCAGCAGCACAGGACTAGCGGGGGTCACAGATACGCAGTATTTT.